The 32 T cell receptor beta chains below were found in one sample sequenced in a study of T cell changes during pregnancy in multiple sclerosis. Sequenced by immunoSEQ multiplex PCR; TCRdb stores in-frame clones only, minus some. The sample contains about 44,000 clones, around 90% of which appear only once. Material: CD4+ T cells from peripheral blood mononuclear cells, obtained in the first trimester of pregnancy. These TCRs come from a female donor with multiple sclerosis, enrolled in a pregnancy study.

The chain carries TRBV7-9 and TRBJ1-1, with D perhaps TRBD1 (6 bases). Trimming removed 1 base at V and 1 base at J, with 13 bases between. CDR1 SEHNR and CDR2 FQNEAQ come from the germline V gene (reference sequence). The length of the CDR3 is 16 residues. CDR3 loop: CASSLERGIGNTEAFF. CDR3 DNA sequence: TGTGCCAGCAGCTTAGAGAGGGGGATAGGGAACACTGAAGCTTTCTTT. Full variable domain (missing parts from reference TRBV7-9 and TRBJ1-1): DTGVSQNPRHKITKRGQNVTFRCDPISEHNRLYWYRQTLGQGPEFLTYFQNEAQLEKSRLLSDRFSAERPKGSFSTLEIQRTEQGDSAMYLCASSLERGIGNTEAFFGQGTRLTVV.

The chain couples TRBV14 to TRBJ2-2; weak D call: TRBD1 (5 bases). From germline, CDR1 is SGHDN and CDR2 FVKESK. The V end was cut by 0 bases, the J end by 2 bases, with 10 bases between. This CDR3 has 16 residues. The CDR3 nucleotides read TGTGCCAGCAGCCAAGAGGCAGGGATAAACACCGGGGAGCTGTTTTTT. Amino acid sequence: CASSQEAGINTGELFF.

This clone was found a few times. The chain employs TRBV30 and TRBJ1-1, with D maybe TRBD1 (6 bases). V was clipped by 1 base and J by 5 bases, with 8 bases between them. Germline V gives CDR1 GTSNPN, CDR2 SVGIG (reference sequence). The CDR3 runs 12 residues. The CDR3 is CAWSGGLTEAFF. CDR3 bases: TGTGCCTGGAGTGGGGGGCTGACTGAAGCTTTCTTT.

Only one count was recorded for this clone. The chain carries TRBV5-4 and TRBJ2-1; 7 bases map to TRBD1. CDR1 and CDR2 from the germline V gene are SGHNT and YYREEE (reference sequence). V lost 4 bases and J lost 4; bases outside the gene matches: 5. The CDR3 is 14 residues long. CDR3 nucleotide sequence: TGTGCCAGCAGCGGGGACAGCCAATACAATGAGCAGTTCTTC. It yields the protein CASSGDSQYNEQFF. The entire variable domain, with the rest obtained from reference TRBV5-4 and TRBJ2-1, is as follows: ETGVTQSPTHLIKTRGQQVTLRCSSQSGHNTVSWYQQALGQGPQFIFQYYREEENGRGNFPPRFSGLQFPNYSSELNVNALELDDSALYLCASSGDSQYNEQFFGPGTRLTVL.

J is TRBJ2-1 and V is TRBV6-4, with TRBD1 matching over 7 bases. The CDR3 covers 13 residues. Unmatched junction bases numbered 4, after V lost 5 bases and J lost 6 bases. Germline lookup yields CDR1 MRHNA and CDR2 SNTAGT. This CDR3 is CASSLTGFNEQFF. CDR3 DNA sequence: TGTGCCAGCAGTCTGACAGGGTTCAATGAGCAGTTCTTC.

The rearrangement links TRBV11-2 to TRBJ2-3; D is perhaps TRBD2 (6 bases). This CDR3 is built from 17 residues. V lost 4 bases to trimming and J lost 0 bases, with 17 bases between them. Germline V lookup: CDR1 SGHAT, CDR2 FQNNGV. Written as DNA, the CDR3 is TGTGCCAGCAGCTCCAAGCGACTAGTTGGAAGCACAGATACGCAGTATTTT. Translated, it gives CASSSKRLVGSTDTQYF.

This clone was picked up one time. The chain recombines TRBV5-1 with TRBJ1-2; 7 bases are a match to TRBD1. J gave up 4 bases and V 4 bases, and 13 bases lay outside the gene matches. Germline V CDR1 and CDR2: SGHRS, YFSETQ. The CDR3 covers 16 residues. This chain's CDR3 is CASSHNPGQDVYGYTF. CDR3 DNA sequence: TGCGCCAGCAGCCATAACCCTGGACAGGACGTCTATGGCTACACCTTC. Combining the CDR3 with reference TRBV5-1 and TRBJ1-2 gives the whole variable domain KAGVTQTPRYLIKTRGQQVTLSCSPISGHRSVSWYQQTPGQGLQFLFEYFSETQRNKGNFPGRFSGRQFSNSRSEMNVSTLELGDSALYLCASSHNPGQDVYGYTFGSGTRLTVV.

This clone was recorded once. CDR3 loop: CSVVSGSGMNTEAFF. The CDR3 coding sequence is TGCAGCGTTGTGTCGGGTTCAGGGATGAACACTGAAGCTTTCTTT. This chain links TRBV29-1 with TRBJ1-1; D is possibly TRBD1 (5 bases). The CDR3 runs to 15 residues. CDR1 and CDR2 from the germline V gene are SQVTM and ANQGSEA. V was cut by 4 bases and J by 0 bases, with 15 bases left in between.

This clone came up once. V usage is TRBV2 and J usage is TRBJ2-5; TRBD2 aligns across 10 bases. The CDR3 contains 14 residues. With 11 bases clipped from V and 5 bases from J, the junction kept 11 bases outside the gene matches. Germline V gives CDR1 SNHLY, CDR2 FYNNEI. The chain's CDR3 is CAGQAGGLWETQYF. CDR3 DNA: TGTGCCGGACAAGCGGGAGGGTTGTGGGAGACCCAGTACTTC.

This chain joins TRBV2 and TRBJ2-7; 9 nucleotides match TRBD2. In germline, CDR1 is SNHLY, CDR2 FYNNEI. There are 15 residues in the CDR3. With V trimmed by 11 bases and J by 2 bases, 13 bases remained unmatched. CDR3 loop: CACPRKGLAAYEQYF. In DNA, the CDR3 is TGTGCCTGCCCCCGGAAGGGACTAGCCGCCTACGAGCAGTACTTC. The full variable domain, completed using reference TRBV2 and TRBJ2-7, is EPEVTQTPSHQVTQMGQEVILRCVPISNHLYFYWYRQILGQKVEFLVSFYNNEISEKSEIFDDQFSVERPDGSNFTLKIRSTKLEDSAMYFCACPRKGLAAYEQYFGPGTRLTVT.

J is TRBJ2-1 and V is TRBV10-1; 7 bases fit TRBD1. Germline values: CDR1 WNHNN, CDR2 SYGVQD (reference sequence). The CDR3 consists of 15 residues. The trim removed 9 bases at V and 0 bases at J, leaving 8 bases unmatched. CDR3 protein: CARTRDSSSYNEQFF. The CDR3 DNA follows: TGCGCCAGAACTCGGGACAGTAGCTCCTACAATGAGCAGTTCTTC.

The chain links TRBV4-1 to TRBJ2-7, with TRBD2 identical over 12 bases. The CDR3 is 16 amino acids. The V gene's germline CDR1 is MGHRA and CDR2 YSYEKL. Unmatched junction bases numbered 9, after V lost 0 bases and J lost 9 bases. Written as DNA, the CDR3 is TGCGCCAGCAGCCAAGATCCGCGACTAGCGGGAGCGTTGCAGTACTTC. Its translation: CASSQDPRLAGALQYF.

This chain connects TRBV29-1 to TRBJ2-2, with 13 positions matching TRBD2. Germline V gene sequence: CDR1 SQVTM, CDR2 ANQGSEA. V was pared by 0 bases and J by 1 base, with 8 bases of the junction left unmatched. CDR3 length: 19 residues. The CDR3 is CSVEETRLAGGLNTGELFF. CDR3 DNA: TGCAGCGTTGAAGAGACACGACTAGCGGGAGGATTGAACACCGGGGAGCTGTTTTTT.

The V call is TRBV5-1, the J call TRBJ2-1, with a tentative D call TRBD2 (5 bases). Germline assignment: CDR1 SGHRS and CDR2 YFSETQ. This CDR3 contains 16 residues. The V end lost 2 bases, the J end lost 2 bases, and 14 bases lay between the germline ends. CDR3 residues: CASSLEGVVPYNEQFF. The CDR3 DNA reads TGCGCCAGCAGCTTAGAGGGAGTCGTCCCCTACAATGAGCAGTTCTTC.

The CDR3 loop is CASSPSSGTGKGGYTF. DNA of the CDR3: TGTGCCAGCTCACCAAGTTCCGGGACAGGGAAGGGAGGCTACACCTTC. V usage is TRBV18 and J usage is TRBJ1-2, with 9 bases fitting TRBD1. J gave up 8 bases and V 2 bases, and 12 bases lay outside the gene matches. The CDR3 covers 16 residues. Per germline, CDR1 KGHSH and CDR2 LQKENI.

The chain joins TRBV4-2 to TRBJ2-3; D perhaps matches TRBD2 (6 bases). Germline loops: CDR1 LGHNA, CDR2 YNFKEQ. The CDR3 contains 15 residues. Trimming shortened V by 1 base and J by 2 bases, and 10 bases separated the two germline ends. The CDR3 sequence: CASSQATRDTDTQYF. CDR3 in DNA: TGTGCCAGCAGCCAAGCCACGCGGGACACAGATACGCAGTATTTT.

Regarding this clone: Sequence at one end of the junction differs from germline and may be a read error. CDR3 sequence (DNA): TGTTCCAGCAGCCCAGGACAGGGTACGTTCTATGGCTACACCTTC. Its protein is CSSSPGQGTFYGYTF. The rearrangement uses TRBV14 and TRBJ1-2; TRBD1 aligns across 8 bases. This CDR3 is built from 15 residues. Germline CDR1 reads SGHDN; CDR2 reads FVKESK.

The chain joins TRBV14 to TRBJ2-2; D is unclear. V was pared by 0 bases and J by 5 bases, with 10 bases between. In germline, CDR1 is SGHDN, CDR2 FVKESK. CDR3 size: 15 residues. The CDR3 protein is CASSQERLRTGELFF. CDR3 DNA sequence: TGTGCCAGCAGCCAAGAGCGATTGAGGACCGGGGAGCTGTTTTTT.

This chain uses TRBV29-1 with TRBJ2-1; 8 nucleotides agree with TRBD1. V trimming: 7 bases; J trimming: 3 bases; junction bases outside the gene matches: 5. This CDR3 comprises 13 residues. Germline CDR1 reads SQVTM; CDR2 reads ANQGSEA. In DNA, the CDR3 is TGCAGCGGGACAGGGTGGATCTACAATGAGCAGTTCTTC. Its translation: CSGTGWIYNEQFF.

The chain has TRBV6-1 and TRBJ2-2; 7 bases map to TRBD1. V was pared by 7 bases and J by 6 bases, with 11 bases of the junction left unmatched. This CDR3 comprises 15 residues. Germline CDR1 reads MNHNS; CDR2 reads SASEGT. CDR3 amino acids: CASTVKGGASGELFF. Here the CDR3 DNA reads TGTGCCAGCACCGTTAAAGGGGGCGCATCCGGGGAGCTGTTTTTT.

V gene TRBV27 combines with J gene TRBJ2-5; D remains ambiguous. V was trimmed by 3 bases and J by 2 bases, leaving 7 bases between them. The length of the CDR3 is 13 residues. Germline V gene sequence: CDR1 MNHEY, CDR2 SMNVEV (reference sequence). The CDR3 DNA follows: TGTGCCAGCAGTTTTACTTTGCAAGAGACCCAGTACTTC. It encodes CASSFTLQETQYF.

The chain is built from TRBV9 and TRBJ2-7, with TRBD2 matching over 7 bases. The CDR3 spans 15 residues. Germline-derived CDR1 and CDR2 are SGDLS and YYNGEE. The J segment lost 3 bases and the V segment lost 4 bases, leaving 10 bases of the junction unmatched. CDR3 bases: TGTGCCAGCAGCCGGGGTCCTAGCGGAAACTACGAGCAGTACTTC. Its translation: CASSRGPSGNYEQYF.

The V call is TRBV7-9, the J call TRBJ2-2; D not resolved. This CDR3 has 14 residues. V lost 3 bases and J lost 6, with 11 bases in between. Germline V gives CDR1 SEHNR, CDR2 FQNEAQ (reference sequence). In nucleotides, the CDR3 is TGTGCCAGCAGCTTCTATAGTAACGCCGGGGAGCTGTTTTTT. Its translation: CASSFYSNAGELFF.

The chain carries TRBV5-6 and TRBJ2-1; D is possibly TRBD1 (6 bases). V lost 4 bases to trimming and J lost 7 bases, with 15 bases between them. Germline CDR1 reads SGHDT; CDR2 reads YYEEEE. This CDR3 has 14 residues. The CDR3 sequence is CASSPGTLVNEQFF. In nucleotides, the CDR3 is TGTGCCAGCAGCCCCGGGACACTTGTTAATGAGCAGTTCTTC. The full variable domain, in which reference TRBV5-6 and TRBJ2-1 provide the parts outside the CDR3, is DAGVTQSPTHLIKTRGQQVTLRCSPKSGHDTVSWYQQALGQGPQFIFQYYEEEERQRGNFPDRFSGHQFPNYSSELNVNALLLGDSALYLCASSPGTLVNEQFFGPGTRLTVL.

The chain uses TRBV15 and TRBJ2-1; 7 positions agree with TRBD2. The CDR3 runs to 19 residues. The ends lost 0 bases at V and 5 bases at J; junction bases unmatched: 16. Per the germline V gene, CDR1 is LNHNV and CDR2 is YYDKDF (reference sequence). CDR3 bases: TGTGCCACCAGCAGAGATCTGGGCCCTAGCCGGGAGGAGGACAATGAGCAGTTCTTC. Translation gives CATSRDLGPSREEDNEQFF.

This chain links TRBV27 with TRBJ2-3, with a weak D call TRBD2 (7 bases). CDR1 MNHEY and CDR2 SMNVEV come from the germline V gene (reference sequence). CDR3 size: 16 residues. Trimming shortened V by 6 bases and J by 0 bases, and 16 bases separated the two germline ends. The CDR3 loop is CASRPWGGPSTDTQYF. The CDR3 nucleotides are TGTGCCAGCAGGCCGTGGGGGGGCCCTAGCACAGATACGCAGTATTTT.

The rearrangement links TRBV28 to TRBJ1-2; 10 bases are a match to TRBD1. The germline V gene has CDR1 MDHEN and CDR2 SYDVKM. V lost 8 bases to trimming and J lost 4 bases; unmatched junction nucleotides: 13. The CDR3 loop spans 16 amino acids. Here the CDR3 reads CASRSGTGAPVYGYTF. In nucleotides, the CDR3 is TGTGCCAGCCGTTCCGGGACAGGGGCCCCGGTCTATGGCTACACCTTC.

The chain recombines TRBV6-4 with TRBJ1-5; D remains ambiguous. Per the germline V gene, CDR1 is MRHNA and CDR2 is SNTAGT. The CDR3 length is 15 residues. The V end was cut by 10 bases, the J end by 0 bases, with 16 bases between. The CDR3 sequence: CATRPDGVSNQPQHF. The CDR3, as DNA: TGTGCCACCAGACCCGACGGGGTTAGCAATCAGCCCCAGCATTTT.

V is TRBV5-4 and J is TRBJ2-2; D may be TRBD2 (6 bases). V was shortened by 7 bases and J by 6 bases, with 25 bases between the two germline ends. Germline values: CDR1 SGHNT, CDR2 YYREEE (reference sequence). The CDR3 length is 17 residues. CDR3 loop: CASGGEGGAGSAGELFF. The CDR3 nucleotides are TGTGCCAGCGGAGGGGAAGGAGGGGCTGGTTCGGCCGGGGAGCTGTTTTTT.

V usage is TRBV28 and J usage is TRBJ1-2; the match to TRBD1 covers 7 bases. The germline V gene encodes CDR1 MDHEN and CDR2 SYDVKM. With V trimmed by 1 base and J by 8 bases, 10 bases remained unmatched. CDR3 length: 15 amino acids. The CDR3, as DNA: TGTGCCAGCAGTTTATATACGGACAGGAGAAGAGGCTACACCTTC. Translation gives CASSLYTDRRRGYTF.

This chain joins TRBV28 and TRBJ1-2, with 9 bases lining up with TRBD1. V lost 6 bases to trimming and J lost 5 bases; unmatched junction nucleotides: 13. CDR3 size: 16 residues. In germline, CDR1 is MDHEN, CDR2 SYDVKM. This CDR3 reads CASSPPTGTGFYGYTF. CDR3 DNA sequence: TGTGCCAGCAGCCCCCCTACCGGGACAGGGTTTTATGGCTACACCTTC.

This chain links TRBV5-1 with TRBJ2-3; 8 bases align to TRBD1. CDR3 length: 16 residues. V gave up 3 bases and J gave up 2 bases; unmatched junction bases: 8. The germline CDR1 and CDR2 sequences are SGHRS and YFSETQ. The CDR3 nucleotides are TGCGCCAGCAGCTCCATCCGGACAGGGAACACAGATACGCAGTATTTT. It encodes CASSSIRTGNTDTQYF.